Each of the 24 T cell receptor beta chains below was sequenced from the same sample in a study of chemoradiotherapy in HPV16-positive cancers. TCRdb's table, derived via immunoSEQ multiplex PCR, lists solely in-frame clones and lacks some. This sample carries 25,000 to 35,000 clones, approximately 88% of them seen once, and the ten largest clones take around 5%. Specimen: blood, collected from a patient who underwent chemoradiotherapy. All receptors derive from a human donor with HPV-associated anogenital cancer.

The CDR3 DNA follows: TGTGCCAGCAGCTTTCAGGTTGGGGGTACAGATACGCAGTATTTT. This encodes CASSFQVGGTDTQYF. The genes are TRBV11-3 and TRBJ2-3; D possibly uses TRBD1 or TRBD2 (5 bases each). Per the germline V gene, CDR1 is SGHNT and CDR2 is YENEEA. The CDR3 covers 15 residues. Trimming pared 3 bases from V and 3 bases from J, leaving 13 bases between.

The V call is TRBV5-8, the J call TRBJ1-4, with D unclear. The V end lost 4 bases, the J end lost 8 bases, and 18 bases lay between the germline ends. The CDR3 contains 15 residues. Germline CDR1 is SGHTS and CDR2 is YDEGEE. CDR3 amino acids: CASSLLKTGKEKLFF. The CDR3, as DNA: TGTGCCAGCAGCCTGTTAAAGACGGGAAAGGAAAAACTGTTTTTT.

The chain employs TRBV23-1 and TRBJ2-7, with D perhaps matching TRBD1 or TRBD2 (5 bases each). TRBV23-1 is an ORF, and what it does is uncertain. Trimming left V 0 bases short and J 0 bases short, with 18 bases between. CDR3 length equals 18 residues. The CDR3 DNA sequence: TGCGCCAGCAGTCAATCCGTCGAGTCAACCGGGACCTCCTACGAGCAGTACTTC. This gives the protein CASSQSVESTGTSYEQYF.

This CDR3 reads CASSLAVRADTQYF. The DNA of the CDR3 is TGCGCCAGCAGCTTGGCCGTCAGGGCAGATACGCAGTATTTT. The chain has TRBV5-1 and TRBJ2-3; D possibly corresponds to TRBD1 (5 bases). Per the germline V gene, CDR1 is SGHRS and CDR2 is YFSETQ. This CDR3 comprises 14 residues. V was pared by 0 bases and J by 4 bases, with 9 bases between.

The CDR3 protein is CASSLGAGASTDTQYF. The CDR3 DNA is TGTGCCAGCAGCTTGGGGGCCGGCGCTAGCACAGATACGCAGTATTTT. The J gene is TRBJ2-3, the V gene TRBV5-6; D ambiguous. The length of the CDR3 is 16 residues. Germline loops: CDR1 SGHDT, CDR2 YYEEEE. The ends were cut back, 0 bases at V and 0 bases at J, with 11 bases in the middle.

This rearrangement joins TRBV6-1 to TRBJ2-1; 7 bases are shared with TRBD2. CDR1 and CDR2 (germline): MNHNS, SASEGT. Trimming removed 2 bases from V and 5 bases from J; junction bases left unmatched: 15. This CDR3 is 18 amino acids long. Here the CDR3 reads CASSEFRGDRRRNNEQFF. CDR3 bases: TGTGCCAGCAGTGAATTCCGGGGGGACCGCCGAAGGAACAATGAGCAGTTCTTC.

The chain links TRBV9 to TRBJ1-1, with D perhaps matching TRBD1 (6 bases). The CDR3 consists of 17 residues. Germline CDR1 and CDR2: SGDLS and YYNGEE. The germline V and J ends were trimmed by 0 bases and 5 bases, with 20 bases remaining between them. As DNA, the CDR3 is TGTGCCAGCAGCGTAGCTACCCCCGGGGGGCGAGGGACTGAAGCTTTCTTT. Residues: CASSVATPGGRGTEAFF.

The genes are TRBV7-9 and TRBJ1-3; D remains unclear. The CDR3 loop spans 16 amino acids. Germline V gene sequence: CDR1 SEHNR, CDR2 FQNEAQ (reference sequence). Trimming cost V 5 bases and J 0 bases, with 14 bases left between them. The CDR3 region is CASSQDLGSSGNTIYF. The DNA for the CDR3 is TGTGCCAGCAGCCAAGACCTCGGCAGCTCTGGAAACACCATATATTTT.

The J gene is TRBJ2-7, the V gene TRBV7-9, with TRBD1 matching 10 bases. Germline values: CDR1 SEHNR, CDR2 FQNEAQ (reference sequence). The CDR3 has 15 amino acids. The V gene end was trimmed by 4 bases and the J gene end by 5 bases; junction bases not matched to a gene: 8. CDR3 amino acids: CASSSTTGTGDEQYF. The CDR3 DNA follows: TGTGCCAGCAGCTCTACTACCGGGACAGGGGACGAGCAGTACTTC.

The chain is built from TRBV4-2 and TRBJ2-3; 8 bases line up with TRBD1. Per the germline V gene, CDR1 is LGHNA and CDR2 is YNFKEQ. The CDR3 spans 15 residues. J lost 4 bases, V lost 6 bases, and 9 bases had no gene match. The CDR3 is CASSLRYRGADTQYF. The CDR3 DNA sequence: TGTGCCAGCAGTCTACGTTACAGGGGGGCAGATACGCAGTATTTT.

CDR3 nucleotides: TGTGCCAGCAGCTCCAACAGGGGCGTCTCTGGGGCCAACGTCCTGACTTTC. Translation gives CASSSNRGVSGANVLTF. V usage is TRBV7-2 and J usage is TRBJ2-6; 7 nucleotides match TRBD1. J was trimmed by 0 bases and V by 4 bases; bases with no gene match: 6. Germline V gene data show CDR1 as SGHTA and CDR2 as FQGNSA. This CDR3 is 17 amino acids long.

The J gene is TRBJ2-3, the V gene TRBV7-2; possibly TRBD1 for D (6 bases). The CDR3 runs 15 residues. CDR1 is SGHTA and CDR2 is FQGNSA in the germline V gene. Trimming took off 3 bases at V and 2 bases at J, with 12 bases between the two ends. CDR3 amino acids: CASSFFGQTTDTQYF. The CDR3 DNA is TGTGCCAGCAGCTTTTTCGGACAGACCACAGATACGCAGTATTTT.

V is TRBV5-1 and J is TRBJ2-2; D gene unclear. The ends were cut back, 1 base at V and 6 bases at J, with 7 bases in the middle. Germline V gene sequence: CDR1 SGHRS, CDR2 YFSETQ. There are 13 residues in the CDR3. CDR3 DNA: TGCGCCAGCAGCTTGAGAGCTTCCGGGGAGCTGTTTTTT. Translated, it gives CASSLRASGELFF.

The chain employs TRBV19 and TRBJ2-3, with D perhaps TRBD2 (5 bases). Germline CDR1 and CDR2: LNHDA and SQIVND (reference sequence). The CDR3 runs 15 residues. V was pared by 3 bases and J by 5 bases, with 15 bases between. The CDR3 DNA is TGTGCCAGTAGTATCCAAATTAGGGCGGGAGATACGCAGTATTTT. This translates into CASSIQIRAGDTQYF.

The rearrangement links TRBV27 to TRBJ2-7; TRBD1 matches 7 bases. There are 15 residues in the CDR3. Germline V gene sequence: CDR1 MNHEY, CDR2 SMNVEV (reference sequence). The V segment lost 7 bases and the J segment 3 bases; nucleotides outside the gene matches: 12. DNA for the CDR3: TGTGCCAGCAAGGAAGGGACAGAGGGGCTCTACGAGCAGTACTTC. Translation gives CASKEGTEGLYEQYF.

The CDR3 DNA reads TGCGCCAGCAGCCAAGATCCTAGCGGGAGTGCCGGGGAGCTGTTTTTT. Amino acid sequence: CASSQDPSGSAGELFF. J is TRBJ2-2 and V is TRBV4-1, with 10 bases identical to TRBD2. J lost 6 bases, V lost 0 bases, and 4 bases had no gene match. Germline V lookup: CDR1 MGHRA, CDR2 YSYEKL. The length of the CDR3 is 16 residues.

This chain links TRBV19 with TRBJ2-4, with 8 nucleotides matching TRBD2. Germline-derived CDR1 and CDR2 are LNHDA and SQIVND (reference sequence). This CDR3 is built from 14 residues. V was clipped by 5 bases and J by 8 bases; unmatched bases: 8. The chain's CDR3 is CASSLGGAMDIQYF. DNA of the CDR3: TGTGCCAGTAGTCTCGGGGGGGCTATGGACATTCAGTACTTC.

The rearrangement joins TRBV4-1 to TRBJ1-4, with D perhaps TRBD1 (6 bases). CDR1 MGHRA and CDR2 YSYEKL come from the germline V gene. The CDR3 spans 14 residues. V was trimmed by 8 bases and J by 8 bases, leaving 18 bases between them. CDR3 region: CASARGGYGEKLFF. The CDR3 DNA reads TGCGCCAGCGCCAGAGGGGGTTATGGGGAAAAACTGTTTTTT.

The V and J genes are TRBV19 and TRBJ2-1; 8 bases are shared with TRBD1. This CDR3 spans 15 amino acids. From germline, CDR1 is LNHDA and CDR2 SQIVND (reference sequence). The ends lost 5 bases at V and 7 bases at J; junction bases unmatched: 10. The CDR3, as DNA: TGTGCCAGTAGTCACGACAGGGGCCTAGTTAATGAGCAGTTCTTC. Amino acids: CASSHDRGLVNEQFF.

This clone was detected only once. The V call is TRBV19, the J call TRBJ2-7; 9 bases line up with TRBD1. CDR3 length: 12 residues. J was trimmed by 5 bases and V by 8 bases; bases with no gene match: 4. Germline V gene sequence: CDR1 LNHDA, CDR2 SQIVND (reference sequence). CDR3 sequence: CASGTGPHEQYF. The CDR3 DNA follows: TGTGCCAGTGGGACAGGGCCCCACGAGCAGTACTTC.

The rearrangement uses TRBV5-6 and TRBJ1-5, with D maybe TRBD1 (6 bases). The CDR3 sequence is 14 residues long. The germline gives CDR1 SGHDT, CDR2 YYEEEE. V was trimmed by 7 bases and J by 1 base, leaving 12 bases between them. The DNA for the CDR3 is TGTGCCAGCTCCCACAGGGAAAGCAATCAGCCCCAGCATTTT. This gives the protein CASSHRESNQPQHF.

This clone was counted a single time. V gene TRBV15 combines with J gene TRBJ2-7, with D possibly matching TRBD1 (6 bases). This CDR3 comprises 15 residues. Trimming took 0 bases from V and 0 from J, leaving 9 bases between them. Germline CDR1 and CDR2: LNHNV and YYDKDF (reference sequence). CDR3 region: CATSRDQGSSYEQYF. The CDR3 DNA reads TGTGCCACCAGCAGAGACCAGGGGAGCTCCTACGAGCAGTACTTC. Based on the CDR3 plus reference TRBV15 and TRBJ2-7, the full variable domain is DAMVIQNPRYQVTQFGKPVTLSCSQTLNHNVMYWYQQKSSQAPKLLFHYYDKDFNNEADTPDNFQSRRPNTSFCFLDIRSPGLGDTAMYLCATSRDQGSSYEQYFGPGTRLTVT.

V and J are TRBV6-1 and TRBJ2-7, with D hard to call. This CDR3 is 11 amino acids long. CDR1 and CDR2 (germline): MNHNS, SASEGT. Trimming left V 8 bases short and J 3 bases short, with 8 bases between. The chain's CDR3 is CASLTHYEQYF. For the CDR3, the DNA is TGTGCCAGCCTCACCCACTACGAGCAGTACTTC.

This clone was observed a single time. This chain links TRBV5-1 with TRBJ2-6, with TRBD1 matching over 7 bases. The CDR3 covers 16 residues. Unmatched junction bases numbered 4, after V lost 4 bases and J lost 0 bases. Germline V gene sequence: CDR1 SGHRS, CDR2 YFSETQ. The CDR3 here is CASSTGETSGANVLTF. The CDR3 nucleotides read TGCGCCAGCAGCACAGGGGAAACCTCTGGGGCCAACGTCCTGACTTTC.